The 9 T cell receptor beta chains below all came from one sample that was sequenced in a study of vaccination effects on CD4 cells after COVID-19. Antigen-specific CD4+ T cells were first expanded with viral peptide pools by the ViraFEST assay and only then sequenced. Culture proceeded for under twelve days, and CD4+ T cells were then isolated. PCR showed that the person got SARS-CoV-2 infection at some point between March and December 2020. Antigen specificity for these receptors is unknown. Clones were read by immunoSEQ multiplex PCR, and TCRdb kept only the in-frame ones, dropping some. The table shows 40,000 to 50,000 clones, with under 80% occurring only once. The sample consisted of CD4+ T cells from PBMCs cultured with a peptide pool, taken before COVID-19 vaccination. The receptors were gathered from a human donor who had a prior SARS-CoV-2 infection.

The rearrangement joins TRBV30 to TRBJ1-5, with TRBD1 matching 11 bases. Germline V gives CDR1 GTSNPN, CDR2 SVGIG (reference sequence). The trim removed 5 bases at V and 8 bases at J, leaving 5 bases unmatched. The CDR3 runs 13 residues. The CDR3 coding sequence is TGTGCCTGGCCGGGACAGGGGGGCAAGCCCCAGCATTTT. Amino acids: CAWPGQGGKPQHF.

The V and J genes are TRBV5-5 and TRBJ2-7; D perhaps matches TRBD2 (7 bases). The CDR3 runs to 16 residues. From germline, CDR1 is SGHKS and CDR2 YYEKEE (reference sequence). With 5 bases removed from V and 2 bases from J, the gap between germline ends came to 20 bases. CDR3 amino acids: CASSTGRGLGTYEQYF. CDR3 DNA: TGTGCCAGCAGTACGGGGCGGGGGCTGGGGACCTACGAGCAGTACTTC.

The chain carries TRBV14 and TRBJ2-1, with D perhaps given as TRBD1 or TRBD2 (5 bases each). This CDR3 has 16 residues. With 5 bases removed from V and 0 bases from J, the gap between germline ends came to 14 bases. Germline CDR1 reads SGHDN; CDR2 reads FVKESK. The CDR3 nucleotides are TGTGCCAGCAGCTCTCTGGGACCTTTCTCCTACAATGAGCAGTTCTTC. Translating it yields CASSSLGPFSYNEQFF.

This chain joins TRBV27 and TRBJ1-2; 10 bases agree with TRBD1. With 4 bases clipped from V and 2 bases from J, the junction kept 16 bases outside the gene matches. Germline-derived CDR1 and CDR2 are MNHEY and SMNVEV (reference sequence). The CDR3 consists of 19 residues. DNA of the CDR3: TGTGCCAGCAGTTCCATCCAATTCACCCCGGGACAGGGGAACTATGGCTACACCTTC. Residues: CASSSIQFTPGQGNYGYTF.

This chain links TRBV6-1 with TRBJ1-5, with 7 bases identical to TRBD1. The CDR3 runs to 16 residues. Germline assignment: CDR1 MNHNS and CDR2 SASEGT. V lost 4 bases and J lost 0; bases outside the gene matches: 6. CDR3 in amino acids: CASSGGTASSNQPQHF. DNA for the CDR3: TGTGCCAGCAGTGGAGGGACAGCGAGTAGCAATCAGCCCCAGCATTTT.

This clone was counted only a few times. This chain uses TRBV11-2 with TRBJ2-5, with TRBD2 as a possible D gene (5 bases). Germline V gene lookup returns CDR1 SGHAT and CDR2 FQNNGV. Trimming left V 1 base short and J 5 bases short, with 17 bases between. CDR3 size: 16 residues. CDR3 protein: CASSLVRAAGRETQYF. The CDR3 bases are TGTGCCAGCAGCTTAGTTCGAGCGGCTGGACGGGAGACCCAGTACTTC.

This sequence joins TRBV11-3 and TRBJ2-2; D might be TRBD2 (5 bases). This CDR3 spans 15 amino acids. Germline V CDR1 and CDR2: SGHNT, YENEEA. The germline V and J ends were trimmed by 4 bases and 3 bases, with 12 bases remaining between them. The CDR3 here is CASSSQRTHTGELFF. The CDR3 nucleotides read TGTGCCAGCAGCTCCCAGCGGACGCACACCGGGGAGCTGTTTTTT.

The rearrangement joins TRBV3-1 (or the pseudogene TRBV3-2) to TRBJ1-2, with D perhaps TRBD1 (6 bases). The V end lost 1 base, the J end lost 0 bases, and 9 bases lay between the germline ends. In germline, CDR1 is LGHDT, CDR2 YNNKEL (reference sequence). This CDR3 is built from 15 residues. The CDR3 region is CASSQGTDTNYGYTF. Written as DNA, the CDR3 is TGTGCCAGCAGCCAAGGGACAGACACTAACTATGGCTACACCTTC.

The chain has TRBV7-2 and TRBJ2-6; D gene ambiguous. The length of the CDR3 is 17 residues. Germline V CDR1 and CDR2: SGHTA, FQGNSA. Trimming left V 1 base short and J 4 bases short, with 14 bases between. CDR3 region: CASSLDIRVWGANVLTF. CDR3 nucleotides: TGTGCCAGCAGCTTAGATATTCGGGTGTGGGGGGCCAACGTCCTGACTTTC.